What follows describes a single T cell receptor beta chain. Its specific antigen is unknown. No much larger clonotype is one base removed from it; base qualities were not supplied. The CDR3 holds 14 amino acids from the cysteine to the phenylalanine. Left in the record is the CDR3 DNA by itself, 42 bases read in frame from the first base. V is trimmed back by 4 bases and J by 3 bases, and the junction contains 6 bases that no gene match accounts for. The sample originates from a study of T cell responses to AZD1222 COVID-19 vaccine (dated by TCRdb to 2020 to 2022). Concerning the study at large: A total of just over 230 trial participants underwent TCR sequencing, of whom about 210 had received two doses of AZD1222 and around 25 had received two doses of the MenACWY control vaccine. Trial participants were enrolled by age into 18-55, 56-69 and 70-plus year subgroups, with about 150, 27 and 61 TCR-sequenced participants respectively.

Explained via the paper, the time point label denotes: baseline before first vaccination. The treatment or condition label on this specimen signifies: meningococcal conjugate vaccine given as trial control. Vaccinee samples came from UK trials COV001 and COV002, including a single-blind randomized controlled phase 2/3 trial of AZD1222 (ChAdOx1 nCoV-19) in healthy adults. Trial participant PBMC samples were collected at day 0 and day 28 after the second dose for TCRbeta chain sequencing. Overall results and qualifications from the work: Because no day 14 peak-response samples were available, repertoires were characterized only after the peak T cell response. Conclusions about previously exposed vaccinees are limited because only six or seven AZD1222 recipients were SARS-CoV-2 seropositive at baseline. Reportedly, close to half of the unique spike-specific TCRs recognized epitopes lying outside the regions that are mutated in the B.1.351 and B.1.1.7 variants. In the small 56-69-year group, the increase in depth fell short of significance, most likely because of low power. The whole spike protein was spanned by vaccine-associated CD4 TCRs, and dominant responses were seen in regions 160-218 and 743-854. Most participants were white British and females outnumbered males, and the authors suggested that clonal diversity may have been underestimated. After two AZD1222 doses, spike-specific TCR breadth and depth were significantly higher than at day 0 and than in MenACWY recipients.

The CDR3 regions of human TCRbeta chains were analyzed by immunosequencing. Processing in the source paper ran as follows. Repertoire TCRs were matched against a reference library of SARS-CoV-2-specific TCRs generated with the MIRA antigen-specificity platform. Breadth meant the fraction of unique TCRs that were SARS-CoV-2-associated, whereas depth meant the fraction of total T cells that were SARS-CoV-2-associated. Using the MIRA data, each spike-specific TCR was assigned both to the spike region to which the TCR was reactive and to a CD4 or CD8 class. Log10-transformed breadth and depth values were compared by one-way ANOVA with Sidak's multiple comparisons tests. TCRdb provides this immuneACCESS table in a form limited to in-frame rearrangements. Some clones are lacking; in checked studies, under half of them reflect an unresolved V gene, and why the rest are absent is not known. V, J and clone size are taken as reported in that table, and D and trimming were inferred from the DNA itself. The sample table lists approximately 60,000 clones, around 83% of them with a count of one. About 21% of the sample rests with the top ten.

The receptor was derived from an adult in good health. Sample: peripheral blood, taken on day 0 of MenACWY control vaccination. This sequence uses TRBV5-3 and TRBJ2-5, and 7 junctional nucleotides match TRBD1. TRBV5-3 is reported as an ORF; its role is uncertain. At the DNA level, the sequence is TGTGCCAGAAGCCAGGGACAGCCGAAAGAGACCCAGTACTTC. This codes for CARSQGQPKETQYF.